The 24 T cell receptor beta chains reported below all come from one sample, sequenced in a study of T cell responses to AZD1222 COVID-19 vaccine. Clones were sequenced by immunoSEQ multiplex PCR, and TCRdb holds only the in-frame ones, with some missing. The sample contains about 140,000 clones, around 90% of which appear only once. The material sequenced was peripheral blood, taken on day 0 of AZD1222 vaccination. These receptor sequences come from an adult in good health.

The chain links TRBV29-1 to TRBJ2-2, with TRBD1 as a possible D gene (6 bases). The CDR3 contains 14 residues. Trimming cost V 6 bases and J 7 bases, with 18 bases left between them. The germline gives CDR1 SQVTM, CDR2 ANQGSEA. In DNA form, the CDR3 reads TGCAGCGTACGGACAAACAGGGCGAACGGGGAGCTGTTTTTT. Its translation is CSVRTNRANGELFF.

The J gene is TRBJ1-2, the V gene TRBV28; D is unresolved. Germline V gene data show CDR1 as MDHEN and CDR2 as SYDVKM. This CDR3 region has 15 residues. Trimming took off 3 bases at V and 3 bases at J, with 14 bases between the two ends. CDR3 residues: CASSFWFAEDYGYTF. In DNA form, the CDR3 reads TGTGCCAGCAGTTTCTGGTTCGCGGAAGACTATGGCTACACCTTC.

V and J are TRBV4-3 and TRBJ2-1, with D uncertain. The V and J ends lost 0 bases and 7 bases respectively, with 13 bases between them. The CDR3 has 15 residues. Germline loops: CDR1 LGHNA, CDR2 YSLEER. The CDR3 DNA follows: TGCGCCAGCAGCCAAGATTCGGGTCCTAGAAATGAGCAGTTCTTC. Amino acid sequence: CASSQDSGPRNEQFF.

This clone occurred once. The chain joins TRBV28 to TRBJ2-5; D gene ambiguous. CDR3 length: 13 amino acids. Trimming pared 6 bases from V and 2 bases from J, leaving 10 bases between. The germline gives CDR1 MDHEN, CDR2 SYDVKM. The CDR3 loop is CASRKLGQETQYF. The CDR3 DNA follows: TGTGCCAGCAGAAAACTGGGGCAAGAGACCCAGTACTTC.

As concerns this clone: A junction boundary mismatches the germline segment, possibly from a read error. The chain has TRBV27 and TRBJ2-1; D gene uncertain. The germline V gene encodes CDR1 MNHEY and CDR2 SMNVEV (reference sequence). This CDR3 has 13 amino acids. The CDR3 nucleotides are TGTGCCAGCAGTTTCGGGTCCTTCAATGAGCAGTTCTTC. This gives the protein CASSFGSFNEQFF.

The chain links TRBV5-1 to TRBJ1-5, with D tentatively TRBD1 (6 bases). Trimming removed 4 bases from V and 4 bases from J, with 15 bases in between. This CDR3 is 15 amino acids long. Germline lookup yields CDR1 SGHRS and CDR2 YFSETQ. The CDR3 spells CASSTGGLANQPQHF. The CDR3 bases are TGCGCCAGCAGCACGGGGGGGCTAGCAAATCAGCCCCAGCATTTT.

V is TRBV7-9 and J is TRBJ2-6; 7 bases align to TRBD1. Losses at the gene ends were 5 bases for V and 1 base for J; bases not matched to a gene: 8. Germline values: CDR1 SEHNR, CDR2 FQNEAQ (reference sequence). The CDR3 extends over 17 amino acids. CDR3 loop: CASSPAQGPSGANVLTF. In nucleotides, the CDR3 is TGTGCCAGCAGCCCTGCACAGGGGCCATCTGGGGCCAACGTCCTGACTTTC.

The chain carries TRBV19 and TRBJ2-1, with TRBD2 matching over 8 bases. Germline values: CDR1 LNHDA, CDR2 SQIVND (reference sequence). This CDR3 region has 13 residues. V shed 6 bases, J shed 8 bases, and the junction held 6 bases outside the gene matches. DNA of the CDR3: TGTGCCAGTAGAAGCGGGAGCAAGGATGAGCAGTTCTTC. Residues: CASRSGSKDEQFF.

The chain is built from TRBV7-9 and TRBJ2-3; 9 bases match TRBD1. The CDR3 is 15 amino acids. Germline trimming cut 5 bases from V and 7 bases from J; bases unmatched to any gene: 10. Germline V gene data show CDR1 as SEHNR and CDR2 as FQNEAQ (reference sequence). The CDR3 reads CASSSGQGSRYTQYF. The CDR3 nucleotides are TGTGCCAGCAGCAGTGGACAGGGGTCAAGGTATACGCAGTATTTT. Using reference TRBV7-9 and TRBJ2-3 for the parts outside the CDR3, the full variable domain is DTGVSQNPRHKITKRGQNVTFRCDPISEHNRLYWYRQTLGQGPEFLTYFQNEAQLEKSRLLSDRFSAERPKGSFSTLEIQRTEQGDSAMYLCASSSGQGSRYTQYFGPGTRLTVL.

The CDR3 region has the DNA TGTGCCAGCACGGTCGGGCAGTTATACGAGCAGTACTTC. It encodes CASTVGQLYEQYF. The chain employs TRBV2 and TRBJ2-7; D not certain. V was cut by 7 bases and J by 4 bases, with 14 bases left in between. Looked up from germline, CDR1 is SNHLY and CDR2 is FYNNEI. The CDR3 extends over 13 amino acids.

The rearrangement uses TRBV30 and TRBJ1-1, with 10 bases lining up with TRBD1. V lost 5 bases, J lost 3 bases, and 3 bases stayed unmatched. This CDR3 is built from 13 residues. Germline CDR1 is GTSNPN and CDR2 is SVGIG (reference sequence). The CDR3 DNA reads TGTGCCTGGGACAGGGGGCTCTACACTGAAGCTTTCTTT. It encodes CAWDRGLYTEAFF.

The CDR3 region is CASSRNNEQFF. CDR3 DNA sequence: TGCGCCAGCAGCCGAAACAATGAGCAGTTCTTC. The chain has TRBV4-3 and TRBJ2-1; unclear D gene. The CDR3 extends over 11 amino acids. Germline CDR1 reads LGHNA; CDR2 reads YSLEER. Trimming removed 4 bases from V and 5 bases from J, with 3 bases in between.

The chain recombines TRBV24-1 with TRBJ2-1; the match to TRBD2 covers 11 bases. Germline V gene lookup returns CDR1 KGHDR and CDR2 SFDVKD. Unmatched junction bases numbered 8, after V lost 10 bases and J lost 7 bases. This CDR3 region has 14 residues. CDR3 DNA: TGTGCCACTCGAGGGCTAGCGGGAGGAAATGAGCAGTTCTTC. Its translation: CATRGLAGGNEQFF.

The chain has TRBV19 and TRBJ1-4; no definite D call. Germline CDR1 and CDR2: LNHDA and SQIVND (reference sequence). This CDR3 has 15 amino acids. The V end was cut by 7 bases, the J end by 4 bases, with 16 bases between. The CDR3 loop is CASNSLLRRNEKLFF. In nucleotides, the CDR3 is TGTGCCAGTAACTCCTTGCTCAGACGTAATGAAAAACTGTTTTTT.

The chain joins TRBV12-3 or TRBV12-4 to TRBJ1-1; D not certain. The CDR3 is made up of 13 amino acids. The germline V and J ends were trimmed by 3 bases and 0 bases, with 5 bases remaining between them. CDR3 in amino acids: CASSLGLNTEAFF. CDR3 nucleotides: TGTGCCAGCAGTTTGGGCTTGAACACTGAAGCTTTCTTT.

The CDR3 protein is CASRPGTGVGEQYF. Here the CDR3 DNA reads TGTGCCAGCAGACCCGGGACAGGGGTAGGCGAGCAGTACTTC. The V gene is TRBV28, the J gene TRBJ2-7; 10 bases are a match to TRBD1. CDR1 and CDR2 from the germline V gene are MDHEN and SYDVKM. The CDR3 has 14 residues. V lost 6 bases, J lost 6 bases, and 8 bases stayed unmatched.

The chain combines TRBV4-3 with TRBJ2-3, with TRBD1 matching over 10 bases. Germline-derived CDR1 and CDR2 are LGHNA and YSLEER. This CDR3 has 16 amino acids. Germline trimming cut 2 bases from V and 6 bases from J; bases unmatched to any gene: 8. CDR3 nucleotides: TGCGCCAGCAGCCAACTTTGGACAGGGGGGCCGGATACGCAGTATTTT. Translation: CASSQLWTGGPDTQYF.

This chain connects TRBV19 to TRBJ1-4, with no clear D. The CDR3 is 13 residues long. Deletions cut 5 bases from V and 5 bases from J, with 9 bases between. The germline gives CDR1 LNHDA, CDR2 SQIVND (reference sequence). The CDR3 DNA follows: TGTGCCAGTAGTTCGGCGGGGAATGAAAAACTGTTTTTT. It codes for CASSSAGNEKLFF.

The chain has TRBV28 and TRBJ1-5; D unclear. V shed 3 bases and J shed 4 bases, with 7 bases lying between them. CDR1 is MDHEN, CDR2 SYDVKM, per germline. The CDR3 length is 13 residues. DNA for the CDR3: TGTGCCAGCAGTTTTACGGGGAATCAGCCCCAGCATTTT. It yields the protein CASSFTGNQPQHF.

The chain couples TRBV6-5 to TRBJ2-1; 9 nucleotides align to TRBD1. CDR1 is MNHEY and CDR2 is SVGAGI in the germline V gene. Losses at the gene ends were 6 bases for V and 6 bases for J; bases not matched to a gene: 6. CDR3 length: 14 residues. The CDR3 spells CASRGGQGVNEQFF. Here the CDR3 DNA reads TGTGCCAGCAGAGGGGGACAGGGTGTCAATGAGCAGTTCTTC.

The V gene is TRBV4-3, the J gene TRBJ2-4; D call uncertain. The ends were cut back, 4 bases at V and 0 bases at J, with 13 bases in the middle. Germline lookup yields CDR1 LGHNA and CDR2 YSLEER. The CDR3 consists of 16 residues. CDR3 amino acids: CASSPSRILAKNIQYF. The CDR3 nucleotides read TGCGCCAGCAGCCCCTCCCGGATACTAGCCAAAAACATTCAGTACTTC.

The chain is built from TRBV21-1 and TRBJ1-1. TRBV21-1 counts as a pseudogene. The CDR3 is 16 residues long. The CDR3 loop reads CASSKKGIQYGTEAFF. The CDR3 nucleotides read TGTGCCAGCAGCAAAAAAGGAATTCAATATGGGACTGAAGCTTTCTTT.

This clone was recorded only once. This rearrangement joins TRBV7-2 to TRBJ1-5; D may be TRBD1 (6 bases). Germline V gene sequence: CDR1 SGHTA, CDR2 FQGNSA. The CDR3 sequence is 14 residues long. V was pared by 7 bases and J by 2 bases, with 12 bases between. CDR3 loop: CASTPGGRNQPQHF. The DNA of the CDR3 is TGTGCCAGCACCCCCGGGGGGCGCAATCAGCCCCAGCATTTT.

The V call is TRBV7-2, the J call TRBJ1-4; D not certain. The length of the CDR3 is 15 residues. The germline V and J ends were trimmed by 3 bases and 8 bases, with 16 bases remaining between them. Germline CDR1 and CDR2: SGHTA and FQGNSA. In nucleotides, the CDR3 is TGTGCCAGCAGCTTCTCTGGACGGACGGGGGAAAAACTGTTTTTT. Protein sequence: CASSFSGRTGEKLFF.